This TCR beta chain came from a study of T cell repertoires in ileal Crohn's disease. TCRdb's table, derived via immunoSEQ multiplex PCR, lists solely in-frame clones and lacks some. The sample contains about 3,100 clones, about 69% of which appear only once. V shed 5 bases and J 8 bases; nucleotides not matched to a gene: 5. Germline CDR1 is SGHVS and CDR2 is FQNEAQ. The CDR3 has 14 residues. Time point meaning: proximal margin of the surgical specimen (macroscopically non-inflamed). Sequencing was performed on ileal tissue. V is TRBV7-8 and J is TRBJ2-1; 11 bases map to TRBD1. The receptor's source is an adult with Crohn's disease. In DNA form, the CDR3 reads TGTGCCAGCAGCACCAGGACAGGGGGCGATGAGCAGTTCTTC. Translated: CASSTRTGGDEQFF.